The present TCR beta chain was sequenced within a study of T cell responses to AZD1222 COVID-19 vaccine. Study-level findings and limits: Spike-specific TCRs gained breadth and depth after people received two AZD1222 doses.

This clone appeared a single time. Its target is unknown. Sequencing used immunoSEQ multiplex PCR; TCRdb keeps in-frame clones, though not all of them. The sample shows about 85,000 clones, approximately 87% of them seen only once. V gave up 7 bases and J gave up 0 bases, with 22 bases separating them. The CDR3 length is 18 residues. In germline, CDR1 is MDHEN, CDR2 SYDVKM. The starting material was peripheral blood, obtained on day 0 of AZD1222 vaccination. This sequence originates from an adult in good health. The chain links TRBV28 to TRBJ1-5; D gene uncertain. The CDR3 is CASTTHAGYADSNQPQHF. In DNA, the CDR3 is TGTGCCAGCACCACCCATGCGGGGTATGCTGATAGCAATCAGCCCCAGCATTTT. Full variable domain (rest looked up from reference TRBV28 and TRBJ1-5): DVKVTQSSRYLVKRTGEKVFLECVQDMDHENMFWYRQDPGLGLRLIYFSYDVKMKEKGDIPEGYSVSREKKERFSLILESASTNQTSMYLCASTTHAGYADSNQPQHFGDGTRLSIL.